This TCR beta chain was obtained from a study of cytomegalovirus exposure and HLA in healthy donors. The PCR was carried out with 60 Vbeta primers and 13 Jbeta primers. Generated by immunoSEQ multiplex PCR, the TCRdb table keeps only in-frame clones and is missing some. The sample shows under 200,000 clones, approximately 80% of them seen only once. Per germline, CDR1 WNHNN and CDR2 SYGVQD (reference sequence). CDR3 length: 14 amino acids. With V trimmed by 4 bases and J by 7 bases, 4 bases remained unmatched. Overall study results and limits: Cytomegalovirus association was assigned to approximately 160 TCR beta chains. A missense DCLRE1C variant was associated with V- and J-gene trimming of TCR beta chains in a later analysis, and an independent cohort replicated the association. Apparent HLA restriction characterized most CMV-associated TCR beta chains in a later analysis. The classifier, whose performance was assessed in both the original and validation cohorts, reportedly diagnosed cytomegalovirus status with high specificity and sensitivity.

A note on this clone: Its antigen is undetermined.

The sequence was collected from a man aged 40-49 years in good health and CMV-seronegative. Sequencing used PBMCs. The chain joins TRBV10-1 to TRBJ1-4; 9 nucleotides align to TRBD1. In DNA form, the CDR3 reads TGCGCCAGCAGTGCCGGGACAGGGTTTGAAAAACTGTTTTTT. Its protein product is CASSAGTGFEKLFF.